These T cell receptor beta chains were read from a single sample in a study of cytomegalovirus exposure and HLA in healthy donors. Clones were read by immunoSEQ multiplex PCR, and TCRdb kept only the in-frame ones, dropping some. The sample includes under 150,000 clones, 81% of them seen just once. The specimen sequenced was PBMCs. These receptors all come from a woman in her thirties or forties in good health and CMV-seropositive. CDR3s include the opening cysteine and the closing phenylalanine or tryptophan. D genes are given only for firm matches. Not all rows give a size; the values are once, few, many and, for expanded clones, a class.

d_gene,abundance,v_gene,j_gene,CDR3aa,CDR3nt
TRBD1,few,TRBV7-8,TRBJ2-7,CASSTRQGGTDEQYF,TGTGCCAGCAGCACCAGACAGGGTGGTACGGACGAGCAGTACTTC
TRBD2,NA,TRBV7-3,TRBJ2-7,CASSLAGGRNYEQYF,TGTGCCAGCAGCCTGGCGGGGGGGCGCAACTACGAGCAGTACTTC
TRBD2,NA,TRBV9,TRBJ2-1,CASSVGAGLGLAGEGARSGEQFF,TGTGCCAGCAGCGTAGGAGCAGGATTGGGGCTAGCGGGAGAAGGGGCCCGGTCCGGTGAGCAGTTCTTC
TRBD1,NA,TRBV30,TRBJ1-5,CAWGQGHISNQPQHF,TGTGCCTGGGGACAGGGTCATATTAGCAATCAGCCCCAGCATTTT
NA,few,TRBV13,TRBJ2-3,CASSTHETDTQYF,TGTGCCAGCAGCACCCACGAGACAGATACGCAGTATTTT
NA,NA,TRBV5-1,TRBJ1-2,CASSLGAGSYGYTF,TGCGCCAGCAGCTTGGGGGCAGGGTCTTATGGCTACACCTTC
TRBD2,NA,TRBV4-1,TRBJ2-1,CASSQVMGLAYDNEQFF,TGCGCCAGCAGCCAAGTTATGGGACTAGCGTACGACAATGAGCAGTTCTTC
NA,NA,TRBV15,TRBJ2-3,CATSRGKNVDWRTDTQYF,TGTGCCACCAGCAGGGGAAAAAACGTGGACTGGCGCACAGATACGCAGTATTTT
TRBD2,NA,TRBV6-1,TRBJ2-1,CASSENLAGTYNEQFF,TGTGCCAGCAGTGAGAACCTAGCGGGAACCTACAATGAGCAGTTCTTC
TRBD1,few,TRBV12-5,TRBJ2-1,CASGIPGQGRFF,TGTGCTAGTGGTATCCCGGGACAGGGTCGGTTCTTC
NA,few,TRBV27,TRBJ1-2,CASSFDRGYGYTF,TGTGCCAGCAGTTTTGACCGAGGCTATGGCTACACCTTC
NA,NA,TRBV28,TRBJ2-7,CASSSTRGGPSHEQYF,TGTGCCAGCAGTTCCACCCGCGGAGGGCCGTCCCACGAGCAGTACTTC
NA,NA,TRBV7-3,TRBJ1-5,CASSLTGGGNQPQHF,TGTGCCAGCAGCTTAACTGGGGGAGGGAATCAGCCCCAGCATTTT
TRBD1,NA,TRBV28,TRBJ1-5,CASSQGAGNQPQHF,TGTGCCAGTTCACAGGGGGCTGGCAATCAGCCCCAGCATTTT
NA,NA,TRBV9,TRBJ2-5,CASSEGPQETQYF,TGTGCCAGCAGTGAGGGTCCACAAGAGACCCAGTACTTC
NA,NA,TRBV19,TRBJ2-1,CASSISSYNEQFF,TGTGCCAGTAGTATTAGCTCCTACAATGAGCAGTTCTTC
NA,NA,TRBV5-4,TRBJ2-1,CASSLGLYTNEQFF,TGTGCCAGCAGCTTGGGCCTCTATACGAATGAGCAGTTCTTC
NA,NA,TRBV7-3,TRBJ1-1,CASSLIGGGNTEAFF,TGTGCCAGCAGCCTAATAGGCGGGGGTAACACTGAAGCTTTCTTT
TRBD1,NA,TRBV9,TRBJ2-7,CASSFGTVGGEQYF,TGTGCCAGCAGCTTCGGGACAGTCGGTGGCGAGCAGTACTTC
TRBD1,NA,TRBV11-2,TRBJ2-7,CASSPQGARSGEQYF,TGTGCCAGCAGCCCACAGGGGGCGCGATCTGGCGAGCAGTACTTC
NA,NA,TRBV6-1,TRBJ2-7,CASSAGTTTYEQYF,TGTGCCAGCAGTGCCGGGACAACTACCTACGAGCAGTACTTC
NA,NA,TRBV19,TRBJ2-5,CASSITSRETQYF,TGTGCCAGTAGTATCACTAGCCGGGAGACCCAGTACTTC
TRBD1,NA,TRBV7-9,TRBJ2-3,CASSLRQGLSTDTQYF,TGTGCCAGCAGCCTGAGACAGGGGCTAAGCACAGATACGCAGTATTTT
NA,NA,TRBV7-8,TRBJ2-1,CASSLKGEQFF,TGTGCCAGCAGCTTAAAGGGGGAGCAGTTCTTC
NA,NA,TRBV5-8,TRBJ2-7,CASSAVRGSYEQYF,TGTGCCAGCAGCGCGGTGCGGGGAAGCTACGAGCAGTACTTC
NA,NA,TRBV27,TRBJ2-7,CASKTRTDAYEQYF,TGTGCCAGCAAGACTCGGACAGATGCCTACGAGCAGTACTTC
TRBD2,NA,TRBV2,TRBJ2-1,CASSRAGGDSYNEQFF,TGTGCCAGCAGCCGAGCGGGGGGTGACTCCTACAATGAGCAGTTCTTC
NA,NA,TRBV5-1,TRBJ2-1,CASSLDGGTYNEQFF,TGCGCCAGCAGCTTGGATGGCGGGACCTACAATGAGCAGTTCTTC
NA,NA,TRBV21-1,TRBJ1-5,CARLSGHRNQPQHF,TGTGCCAGATTATCCGGACATCGCAATCAGCCCCAGCATTTT
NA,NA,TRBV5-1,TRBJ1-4,CASSLGGATNEKLFF,TGCGCCAGCAGCTTGGGAGGAGCAACTAATGAAAAACTGTTTTTT
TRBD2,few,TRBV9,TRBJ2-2,CASSVAVAGTGELFF,TGTGCCAGCAGCGTAGCAGTAGCGGGCACCGGGGAGCTGTTTTTT